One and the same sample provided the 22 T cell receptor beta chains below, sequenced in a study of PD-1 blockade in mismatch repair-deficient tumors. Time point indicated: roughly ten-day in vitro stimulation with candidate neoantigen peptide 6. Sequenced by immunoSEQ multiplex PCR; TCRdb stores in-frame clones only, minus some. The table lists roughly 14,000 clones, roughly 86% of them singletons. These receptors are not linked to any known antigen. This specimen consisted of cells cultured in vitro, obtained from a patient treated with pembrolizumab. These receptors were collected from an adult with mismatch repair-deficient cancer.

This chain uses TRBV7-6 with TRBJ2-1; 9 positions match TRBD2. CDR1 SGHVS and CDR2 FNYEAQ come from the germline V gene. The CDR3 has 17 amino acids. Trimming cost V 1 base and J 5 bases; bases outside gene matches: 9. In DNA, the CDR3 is TGTGCCAGCAGCTTAGACGATGGGACTAGCCTAAACAATGAGCAGTTCTTC. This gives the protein CASSLDDGTSLNNEQFF.

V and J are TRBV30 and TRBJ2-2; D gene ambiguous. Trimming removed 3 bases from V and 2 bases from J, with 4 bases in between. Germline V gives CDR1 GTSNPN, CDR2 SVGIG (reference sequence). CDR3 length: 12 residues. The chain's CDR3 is CAWRPNTGELFF. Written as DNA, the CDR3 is TGTGCCTGGAGACCCAACACCGGGGAGCTGTTTTTT.

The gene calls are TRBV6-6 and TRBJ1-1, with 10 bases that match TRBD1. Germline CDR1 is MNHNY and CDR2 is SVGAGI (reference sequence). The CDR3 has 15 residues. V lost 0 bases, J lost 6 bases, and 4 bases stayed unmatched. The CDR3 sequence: CASSYSWTGGAEAFF. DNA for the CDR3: TGTGCCAGCAGTTACTCATGGACAGGGGGGGCTGAAGCTTTCTTT.

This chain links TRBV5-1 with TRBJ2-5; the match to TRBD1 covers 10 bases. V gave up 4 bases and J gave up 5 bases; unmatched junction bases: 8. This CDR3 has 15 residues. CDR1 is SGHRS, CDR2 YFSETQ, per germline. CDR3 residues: CASSLSGTGDETQYF. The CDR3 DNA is TGCGCCAGCAGCCTGTCCGGGACAGGGGATGAGACCCAGTACTTC.

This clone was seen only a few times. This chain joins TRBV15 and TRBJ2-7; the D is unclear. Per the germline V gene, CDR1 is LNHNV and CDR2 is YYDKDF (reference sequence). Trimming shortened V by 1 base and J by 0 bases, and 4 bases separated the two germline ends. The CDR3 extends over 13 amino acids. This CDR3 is CATSRGHSYEQYF. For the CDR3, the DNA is TGTGCCACCAGCAGAGGACACTCCTACGAGCAGTACTTC.

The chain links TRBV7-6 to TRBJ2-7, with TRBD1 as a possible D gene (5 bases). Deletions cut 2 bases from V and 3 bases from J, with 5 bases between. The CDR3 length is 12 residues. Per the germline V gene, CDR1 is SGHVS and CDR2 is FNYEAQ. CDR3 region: CASSLQGYEQYF. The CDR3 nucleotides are TGTGCCAGCAGCTTACAGGGCTACGAGCAGTACTTC.

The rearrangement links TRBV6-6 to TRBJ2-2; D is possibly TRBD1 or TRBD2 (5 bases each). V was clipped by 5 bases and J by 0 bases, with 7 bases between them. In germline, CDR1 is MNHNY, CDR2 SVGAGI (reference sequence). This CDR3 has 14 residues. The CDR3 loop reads CASSVGANTGELFF. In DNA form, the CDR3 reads TGTGCCAGCAGTGTGGGGGCGAACACCGGGGAGCTGTTTTTT.

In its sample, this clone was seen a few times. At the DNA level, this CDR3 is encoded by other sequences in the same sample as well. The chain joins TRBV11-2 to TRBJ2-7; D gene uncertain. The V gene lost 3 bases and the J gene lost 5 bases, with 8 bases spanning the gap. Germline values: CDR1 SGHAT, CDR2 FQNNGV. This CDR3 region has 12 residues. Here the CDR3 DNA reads TGTGCCAGCAGCTTCGCTGGAGACGAGCAGTACTTC. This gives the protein CASSFAGDEQYF.

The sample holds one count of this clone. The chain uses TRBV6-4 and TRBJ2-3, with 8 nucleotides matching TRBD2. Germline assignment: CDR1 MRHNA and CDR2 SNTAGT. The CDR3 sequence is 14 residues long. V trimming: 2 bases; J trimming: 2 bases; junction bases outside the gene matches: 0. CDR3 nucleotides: TGTGCCAGCAGTGACGGACTAGCCACAGATACGCAGTATTTT. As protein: CASSDGLATDTQYF.

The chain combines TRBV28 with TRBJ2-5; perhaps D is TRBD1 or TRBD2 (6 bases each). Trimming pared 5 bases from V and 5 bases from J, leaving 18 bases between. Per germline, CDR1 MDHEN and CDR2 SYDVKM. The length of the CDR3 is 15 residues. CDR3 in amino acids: CASSPTSGAWETQYF. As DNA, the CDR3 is TGTGCCAGCAGTCCTACTTCGGGGGCATGGGAGACCCAGTACTTC.

CDR3 amino acids: CSVEDRDSYGYTF. DNA of the CDR3: TGCAGCGTTGAAGATCGCGACAGCTATGGCTACACCTTC. The chain joins TRBV29-1 to TRBJ1-2; a possible D gene is TRBD1 (5 bases). CDR3 size: 13 residues. Trimming cost V 0 bases and J 4 bases, with 9 bases left between them. Germline V gene sequence: CDR1 SQVTM, CDR2 ANQGSEA.

CDR3 in amino acids: CASSLKPSSYEQYF. CDR3 coding DNA: TGTGCCAGCAGTTTAAAGCCCAGCTCCTACGAGCAGTACTTC. V usage is TRBV27 and J usage is TRBJ2-7; no clear D gene. The CDR3 has 14 amino acids. The V end was cut by 2 bases, the J end by 0 bases, with 8 bases between. Germline V lookup: CDR1 MNHEY, CDR2 SMNVEV (reference sequence).

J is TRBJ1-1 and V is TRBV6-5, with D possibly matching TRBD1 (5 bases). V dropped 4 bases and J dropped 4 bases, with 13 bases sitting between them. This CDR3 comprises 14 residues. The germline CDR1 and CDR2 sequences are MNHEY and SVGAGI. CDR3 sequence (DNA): TGTGCCAGCAGTTTAGGGGTTTTGGGCACTGAAGCTTTCTTT. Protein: CASSLGVLGTEAFF.

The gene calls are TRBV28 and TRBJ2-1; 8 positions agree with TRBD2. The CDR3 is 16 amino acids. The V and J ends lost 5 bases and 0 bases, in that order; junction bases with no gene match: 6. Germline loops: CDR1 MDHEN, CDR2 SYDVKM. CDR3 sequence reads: CASSPFSGSSYNEQFF. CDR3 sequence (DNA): TGTGCCAGCAGTCCCTTCAGCGGGAGCTCCTACAATGAGCAGTTCTTC. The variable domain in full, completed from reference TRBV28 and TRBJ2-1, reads DVKVTQSSRYLVKRTGEKVFLECVQDMDHENMFWYRQDPGLGLRLIYFSYDVKMKEKGDIPEGYSVSREKKERFSLILESASTNQTSMYLCASSPFSGSSYNEQFFGPGTRLTVL.

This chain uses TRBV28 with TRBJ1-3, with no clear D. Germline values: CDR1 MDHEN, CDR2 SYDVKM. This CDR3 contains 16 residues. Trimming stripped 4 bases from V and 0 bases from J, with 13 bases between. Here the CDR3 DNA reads TGTGCCAGCAGTTCTCCTTATTATATCTCTGGAAACACCATATATTTT. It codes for CASSSPYYISGNTIYF.

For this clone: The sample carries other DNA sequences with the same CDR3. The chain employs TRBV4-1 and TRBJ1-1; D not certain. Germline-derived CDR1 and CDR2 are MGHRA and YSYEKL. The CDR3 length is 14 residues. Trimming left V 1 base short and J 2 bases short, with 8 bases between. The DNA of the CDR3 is TGCGCCAGCAGCCAAGGATTCTACAACACTGAAGCTTTCTTT. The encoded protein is CASSQGFYNTEAFF.

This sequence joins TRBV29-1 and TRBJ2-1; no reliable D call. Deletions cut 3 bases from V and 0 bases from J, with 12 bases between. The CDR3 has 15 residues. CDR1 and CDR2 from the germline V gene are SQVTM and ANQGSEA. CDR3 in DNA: TGCAGCGTTGATTGGAAGCGACGCTCCTACAATGAGCAGTTCTTC. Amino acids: CSVDWKRRSYNEQFF.

The CDR3 reads CASSPPGLGDNEQFF. The CDR3 DNA is TGTGCCAGCAGTCCTCCAGGGCTAGGGGACAATGAGCAGTTCTTC. This chain uses TRBV7-9 with TRBJ2-1, with a possible D match to TRBD1 (5 bases). This CDR3 has 15 amino acids. The V and J ends lost 6 bases and 5 bases respectively, with 17 bases between them. The germline CDR1 and CDR2 sequences are SEHNR and FQNEAQ (reference sequence).

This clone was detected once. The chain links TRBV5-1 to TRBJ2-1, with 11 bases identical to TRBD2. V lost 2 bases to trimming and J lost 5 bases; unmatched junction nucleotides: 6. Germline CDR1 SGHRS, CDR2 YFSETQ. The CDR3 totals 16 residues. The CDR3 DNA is TGCGCCAGCAGCTTAATCCAGACTAGCGGGAACAATGAGCAGTTCTTC. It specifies CASSLIQTSGNNEQFF.

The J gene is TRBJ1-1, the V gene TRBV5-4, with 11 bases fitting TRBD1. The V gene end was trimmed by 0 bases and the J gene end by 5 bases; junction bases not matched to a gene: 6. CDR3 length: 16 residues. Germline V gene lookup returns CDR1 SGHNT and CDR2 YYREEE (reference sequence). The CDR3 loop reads CASSLEGQGAQTEAFF. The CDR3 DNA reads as TGTGCCAGCAGCTTGGAAGGACAGGGGGCGCAAACTGAAGCTTTCTTT.

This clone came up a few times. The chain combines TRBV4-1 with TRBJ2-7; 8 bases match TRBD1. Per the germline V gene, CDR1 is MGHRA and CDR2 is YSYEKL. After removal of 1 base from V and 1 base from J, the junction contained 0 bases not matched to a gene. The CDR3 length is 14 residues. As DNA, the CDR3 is TGCGCCAGCAGCCAAGGACAGGGGTCCTACGAGCAGTACTTC. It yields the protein CASSQGQGSYEQYF.

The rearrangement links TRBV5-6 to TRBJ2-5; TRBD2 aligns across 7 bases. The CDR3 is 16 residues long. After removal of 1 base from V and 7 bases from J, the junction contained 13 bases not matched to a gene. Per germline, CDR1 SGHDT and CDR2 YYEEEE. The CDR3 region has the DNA TGTGCCAGCAGCTTGTTGACTAGCAGAAGTTGGGGGACCCAGTACTTC. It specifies CASSLLTSRSWGTQYF.